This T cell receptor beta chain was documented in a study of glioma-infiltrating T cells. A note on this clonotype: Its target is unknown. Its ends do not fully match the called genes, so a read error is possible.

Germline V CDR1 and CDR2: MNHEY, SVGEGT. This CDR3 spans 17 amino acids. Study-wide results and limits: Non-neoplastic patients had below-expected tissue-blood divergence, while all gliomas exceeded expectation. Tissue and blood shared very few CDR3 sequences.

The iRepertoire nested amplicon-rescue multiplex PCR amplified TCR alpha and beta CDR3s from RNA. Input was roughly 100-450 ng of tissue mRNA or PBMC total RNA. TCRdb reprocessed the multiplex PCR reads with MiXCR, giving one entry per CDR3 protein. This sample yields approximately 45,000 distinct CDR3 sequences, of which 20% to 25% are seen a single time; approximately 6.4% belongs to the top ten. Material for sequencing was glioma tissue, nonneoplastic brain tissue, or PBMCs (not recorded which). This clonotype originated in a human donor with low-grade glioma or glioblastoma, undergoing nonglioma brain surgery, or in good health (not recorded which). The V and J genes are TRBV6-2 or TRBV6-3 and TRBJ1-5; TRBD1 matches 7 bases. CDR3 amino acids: CARSYRQGSYRTQPQPF. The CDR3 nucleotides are TGTGCCCGCAGCTACAGACAGGGAAGTTATCGCACTCAGCCCCAGCCTTTT.